This T cell receptor (beta chain) appears in the sequencing data of a study of OX40 agonist ivuxolimab in advanced cancers. Notes on the research overall: Ivuxolimab was a fully human IgG2 agonistic monoclonal antibody targeting the costimulatory receptor OX40 (CD134). Partial responses occurred in three dose-escalation patients: two with cutaneous melanoma and one with hepatocellular carcinoma. The monotherapy dose-escalation portion (N ≈ 55 patients) of the phase I ivuxolimab trial is reported in the paper. Of the roughly 51 dose-escalation patients, hepatocellular carcinoma was present in 19, melanoma in around 15, renal cell carcinoma in 9 and head and neck cancer in 9. Intravenous ivuxolimab was administered to patients every 2 weeks at six dose levels: 0.01, 0.1, 0.3, 1.5, 3 and 10 mg/kg. The dose-escalation cohort was approximately 83% male with a mean age of about 58 years, ranging from roughly 23 to 90. Peripheral TCRbeta sequencing aimed to test whether ivuxolimab altered TCR sequence diversity and caused clonal T-cell expansion. Patients were allowed to have had prior anti-PD-1, anti-PD-L1 or anti-CTLA-4 therapy, and less than 45% of the dose-escalation patients had previously received checkpoint inhibitors.

Broader findings and caveats from the paper: At doses of 0.1 to 3.0 mg/kg, clonal expansion of both CD4+ and CD8+ T cells in blood was seen between baseline and week 6. In partial responders in the 0.1-3.0 mg/kg groups, normalized peripheral clonal expansion was found to be among the lowest, especially among CD8+ T cells. After ivuxolimab, CD8+ T cells had more expanded clones than CD4+ T cells on average. Low levels of normalized T-cell clonal expansion were also seen in some nonresponding patients. The antigen specificity of the clonally expanded peripheral T cells was not determined.

To sequence the TCRbeta CDR3 region, genomic DNA was isolated from the sorted cells. The immunoSEQ Assay was used for sequencing of TCRbeta CDR3 regions. TCRdb re-hosts the immuneACCESS table, in-frame sequences only. Its copies lack some clones; in the studies checked, an unresolved V gene accounts for under half of them, and the cause for the rest is not known. The sample includes about 75,000 clones, with 70% to 90% observed a single time. 15% to 20% of the sample is taken by the ten largest. The CDR3 sequence holds 14 residues, the cysteine and phenylalanine included. Just the 42-base CDR3 DNA is kept, in frame starting at base 1. From a lookup of the germline V gene, CDR1 and CDR2 are MDHEN and SYDVKM. V is cut back by 4 bases and J by 11 bases, with 12 bases in the junction unmatched. The trial excluded patients who had a history of autoimmune disease or were on systemic immunosuppression. Peripheral blood for TCR sequencing was collected from all dose cohorts at baseline, on cycle 4 day 1, and on cycle 7 day 1. Samples were obtained from an open-label, multicenter, first-in-human phase I dose-escalation trial of ivuxolimab. Adults with locally advanced or metastatic head and neck squamous cell, hepatocellular, melanoma or renal cell carcinoma were enrolled in the trial. Before TCR sequencing, CD4+ T cells and CD8+ T cells from peripheral blood were sorted into separate populations.

As to this clone: Its antigen target is currently unknown. Per-base quality was not reported, and no clone a single base away is much larger than it.

The chain was built from TRBV28 and TRBJ1-1; 8 bases in the junction line up with TRBD1. Sequenced here: CD4+ or CD8+ T cells sorted from blood, sampled in a trial of the OX40 agonist ivuxolimab. This receptor was obtained from an adult with an advanced solid tumor such as melanoma, head and neck, liver or kidney cancer. The DNA sequence is as follows: TGTGCCAGCAGTTCTTTCCTCCTACAGGGGGAGGCTTTCTTT. Its translation reads: CASSSFLLQGEAFF.